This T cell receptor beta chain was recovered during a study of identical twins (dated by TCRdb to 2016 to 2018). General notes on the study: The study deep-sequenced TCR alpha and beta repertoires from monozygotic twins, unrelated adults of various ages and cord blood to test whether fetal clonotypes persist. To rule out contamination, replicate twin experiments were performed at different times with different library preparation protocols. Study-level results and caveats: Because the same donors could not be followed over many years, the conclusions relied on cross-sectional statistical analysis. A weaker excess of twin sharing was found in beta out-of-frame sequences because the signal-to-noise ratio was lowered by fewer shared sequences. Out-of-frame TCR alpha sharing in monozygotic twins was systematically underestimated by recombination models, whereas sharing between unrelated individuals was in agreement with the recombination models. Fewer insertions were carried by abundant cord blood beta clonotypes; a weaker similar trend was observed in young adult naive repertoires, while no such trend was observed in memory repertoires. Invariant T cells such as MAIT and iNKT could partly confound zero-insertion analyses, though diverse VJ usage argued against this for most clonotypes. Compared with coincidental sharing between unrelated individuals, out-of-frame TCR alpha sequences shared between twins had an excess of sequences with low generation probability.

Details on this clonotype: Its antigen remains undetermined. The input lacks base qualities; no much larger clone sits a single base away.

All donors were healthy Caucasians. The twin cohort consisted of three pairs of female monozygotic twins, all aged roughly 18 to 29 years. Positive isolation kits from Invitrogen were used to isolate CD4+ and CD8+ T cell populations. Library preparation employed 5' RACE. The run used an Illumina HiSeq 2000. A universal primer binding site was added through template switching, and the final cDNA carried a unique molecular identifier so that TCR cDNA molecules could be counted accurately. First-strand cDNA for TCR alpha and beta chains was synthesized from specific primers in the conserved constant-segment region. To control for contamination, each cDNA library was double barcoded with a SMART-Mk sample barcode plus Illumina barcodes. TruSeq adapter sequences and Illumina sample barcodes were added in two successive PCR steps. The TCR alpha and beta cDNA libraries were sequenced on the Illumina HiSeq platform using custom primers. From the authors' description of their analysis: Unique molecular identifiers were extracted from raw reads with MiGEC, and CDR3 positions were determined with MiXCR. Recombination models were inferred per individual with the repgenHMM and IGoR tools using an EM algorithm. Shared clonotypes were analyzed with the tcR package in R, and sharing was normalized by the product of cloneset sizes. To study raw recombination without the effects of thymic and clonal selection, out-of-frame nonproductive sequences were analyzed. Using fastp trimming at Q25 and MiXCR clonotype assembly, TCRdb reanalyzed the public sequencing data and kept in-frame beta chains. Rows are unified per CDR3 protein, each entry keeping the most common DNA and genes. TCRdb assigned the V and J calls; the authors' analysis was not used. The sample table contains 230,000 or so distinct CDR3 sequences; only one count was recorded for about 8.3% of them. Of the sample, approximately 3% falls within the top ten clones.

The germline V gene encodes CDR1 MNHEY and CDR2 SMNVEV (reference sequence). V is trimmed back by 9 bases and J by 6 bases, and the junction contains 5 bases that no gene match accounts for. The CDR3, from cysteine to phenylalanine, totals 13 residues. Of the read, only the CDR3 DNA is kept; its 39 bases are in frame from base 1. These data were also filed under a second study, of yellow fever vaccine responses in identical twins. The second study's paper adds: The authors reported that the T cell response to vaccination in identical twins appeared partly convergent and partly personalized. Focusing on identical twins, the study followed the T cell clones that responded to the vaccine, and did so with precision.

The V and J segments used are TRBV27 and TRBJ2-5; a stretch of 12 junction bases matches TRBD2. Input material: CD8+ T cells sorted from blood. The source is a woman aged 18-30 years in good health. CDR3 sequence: CASQTSGGKTQYF. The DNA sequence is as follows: TGTGCCAGTCAGACTAGCGGGGGTAAGACCCAGTACTTC.